The 29 T cell receptor beta chains below were found in one sample sequenced in a study of OX40 agonist ivuxolimab in advanced cancers. Receptor amplification or capture employed the immunoSEQ multiplex PCR assay. Imported from immuneACCESS, the table was reduced by TCRdb to in-frame sequences with V and J called. These copies leave out some clones; in studies compared against another copy, an unresolved V gene accounts for under half, and the cause of the remainder is not known. In all, the sample holds 40,000 to 45,000 clones, and 91% of those were seen once. The ten largest clones add up to roughly 30% of the sample. The specimen comprised CD4+ or CD8+ T cells sorted from blood, sampled in a trial of the OX40 agonist ivuxolimab. The receptors here all came from an adult with an advanced solid tumor such as melanoma, head and neck, liver or kidney cancer.

V and J are TRBV6-5 and TRBJ2-7; the D is unclear. Per germline, CDR1 MNHEY and CDR2 SVGAGI. This CDR3 region has 10 residues. Trimming took off 8 bases at V and 7 bases at J, with 9 bases between the two ends. The CDR3 coding sequence is TGTGCCAGCGGCCGTGGGGAGCAGTACTTC. It codes for CASGRGEQYF.

CDR3 sequence (DNA): TGTGCCAGCAGCCAATTTGCCTCTTTAGGGGAGCTGTTTTTT. It codes for CASSQFASLGELFF. The chain has TRBV14 and TRBJ2-2; D is ambiguous. CDR1 is SGHDN and CDR2 is FVKESK in the germline V gene. This CDR3 region has 14 residues. V shed 2 bases and J shed 8 bases, with 12 bases lying between them.

V gene TRBV7-9 combines with J gene TRBJ2-1; 10 bases fit TRBD2. Germline V gives CDR1 SEHNR, CDR2 FQNEAQ (reference sequence). The CDR3 spans 15 residues. Losses at the gene ends were 5 bases for V and 5 bases for J; bases not matched to a gene: 6. This CDR3 reads CASSPVLAGDNEQFF. The CDR3 region has the DNA TGTGCCAGCAGCCCGGTGCTAGCGGGAGACAATGAGCAGTTCTTC.

This chain uses TRBV4-3 with TRBJ2-1; TRBD1 matches at 7 bases. With 1 base clipped from V and 0 bases from J, the junction kept 6 bases outside the gene matches. There are 17 residues in the CDR3. The V gene's germline CDR1 is LGHNA and CDR2 YSLEER. CDR3 sequence (DNA): TGCGCCAGCAGCCAAGTGACAGGGTCTAGCTCCTACAATGAGCAGTTCTTC. Translating gives CASSQVTGSSSYNEQFF.

The chain links TRBV13 to TRBJ2-7; 8 nucleotides align to TRBD1. The ends lost 5 bases at V and 2 bases at J; junction bases unmatched: 5. Looked up from germline, CDR1 is PRHDT and CDR2 is FYEKMQ (reference sequence). This CDR3 comprises 14 residues. Here the CDR3 DNA reads TGTGCCAGCAGCGTCACAGGGGGTCCCTACGAGCAGTACTTC. Translated, it gives CASSVTGGPYEQYF.

The genes are TRBV11-2 and TRBJ1-1; a possible D gene is TRBD1 (6 bases). Germline V CDR1 and CDR2: SGHAT, FQNNGV. The CDR3 runs 9 residues. Trimming shortened V by 10 bases and J by 10 bases, and 10 bases separated the two germline ends. CDR3 amino acids: CANGGLAFF. The DNA for the CDR3 is TGTGCCAATGGGGGGCTAGCTTTCTTT. Supplemented by reference TRBV11-2 and TRBJ1-1, the full variable domain reads EAGVAQSPRYKIIEKRQSVAFWCNPISGHATLYWYQQILGQGPKLLIQFQNNGVVDDSQLPKDRFSAERLKGVDSTLKIQPAKLEDSAVYLCANGGLAFFGQGTRLTVV.

The chain uses TRBV10-1 and TRBJ2-7; 11 bases fit TRBD1. Trimming at V came to 4 bases and at J to 4 bases, leaving 9 bases not matched to a gene. The germline V gene encodes CDR1 WNHNN and CDR2 SYGVQD (reference sequence). This CDR3 region has 16 residues. CDR3 sequence reads: CASSGRTGQGVYEQYF. CDR3 coding DNA: TGCGCCAGCAGTGGGCGAACGGGACAGGGGGTGTACGAGCAGTACTTC.

The rearrangement joins TRBV28 to TRBJ1-2; unclear D gene. Trimming cost V 7 bases and J 3 bases, with 15 bases left between them. CDR1 is MDHEN, CDR2 SYDVKM, per germline. The CDR3 contains 14 residues. In nucleotides, the CDR3 is TGTGCCAGCACCGATTTGGAGACTGACTATGGCTACACCTTC. Translating gives CASTDLETDYGYTF.

Only one count was recorded for this clone. The chain joins TRBV15 to TRBJ2-7; 14 nucleotides align to TRBD2. Trimming removed 4 bases from V and 3 bases from J; junction bases left unmatched: 2. From germline, CDR1 is LNHNV and CDR2 YYDKDF (reference sequence). This CDR3 region has 15 residues. The CDR3 region has the DNA TGTGCCACCAGCAAAGGGACTAGCGGGAGCTACGAGCAGTACTTC. Its translation: CATSKGTSGSYEQYF.

The V and J genes are TRBV4-2 and TRBJ1-2, with TRBD1 as a possible D gene (5 bases). From germline, CDR1 is LGHNA and CDR2 YNFKEQ. Trimming pared 3 bases from V and 0 bases from J, leaving 11 bases between. The CDR3 is 15 amino acids. In DNA, the CDR3 is TGTGCCAGCAGCCAGTCGACAGCTACTAACTATGGCTACACCTTC. It yields the protein CASSQSTATNYGYTF.

The chain employs TRBV5-6 and TRBJ2-1; D gene uncertain. There are 12 residues in the CDR3. The germline gives CDR1 SGHDT, CDR2 YYEEEE. The germline V and J ends were trimmed by 4 bases and 4 bases, with 6 bases remaining between them. CDR3: CASSNFYNEQFF. CDR3 sequence (DNA): TGTGCCAGCAGCAATTTTTACAATGAGCAGTTCTTC.

The rearrangement uses TRBV9 and TRBJ2-7; D might be TRBD1 or TRBD2, each matching 5 bases. The V gene lost 6 bases and the J gene lost 2 bases, with 15 bases spanning the gap. Germline V gene sequence: CDR1 SGDLS, CDR2 YYNGEE. The CDR3 has 14 residues. CDR3 amino acids: CASTSGPRPYEQYF. The CDR3 DNA follows: TGTGCCAGCACGTCGGGGCCTCGTCCCTACGAGCAGTACTTC.

This chain joins TRBV13 and TRBJ2-1; D gene uncertain. Germline CDR1 is PRHDT and CDR2 is FYEKMQ (reference sequence). V was pared by 5 bases and J by 0 bases, with 11 bases between. This CDR3 contains 15 residues. As DNA, the CDR3 is TGTGCCAGCAGCGTGGACCCACGCTCCTACAATGAGCAGTTCTTC. Residues: CASSVDPRSYNEQFF.

This clone was detected once. The V call is TRBV4-3, the J call TRBJ2-2, with a weak D call TRBD2 (6 bases). This CDR3 spans 16 amino acids. V lost 0 bases and J 5 bases, leaving 13 bases between the germline ends. Germline V gene sequence: CDR1 LGHNA, CDR2 YSLEER. CDR3 amino acids: CASSQDLRGGTGELFF. The CDR3 nucleotides are TGCGCCAGCAGCCAAGATTTGAGGGGAGGAACCGGGGAGCTGTTTTTT.

The gene calls are TRBV28 and TRBJ2-1, with TRBD1 matching over 8 bases. The CDR3 runs 14 residues. V lost 5 bases to trimming and J lost 6 bases; unmatched junction nucleotides: 6. In germline, CDR1 is MDHEN, CDR2 SYDVKM. In nucleotides, the CDR3 is TGTGCCAGCAGTGACAGGGGAAGGGGCAATGAGCAGTTCTTC. This codes for CASSDRGRGNEQFF.

The CDR3 coding sequence is TGCGCCAGCAGTCCTACAGGGGGCACTGAAGCTTTCTTT. Translation gives CASSPTGGTEAFF. V usage is TRBV4-1 and J usage is TRBJ1-1; 8 nucleotides agree with TRBD1. The germline V gene encodes CDR1 MGHRA and CDR2 YSYEKL. The CDR3 is 13 residues long. V lost 6 bases and J lost 4; bases outside the gene matches: 4.

V and J are TRBV7-3 and TRBJ2-1; D unclear. Germline assignment: CDR1 SGHTA and CDR2 FQGTGA. CDR3 length: 14 residues. The ends were cut back, 5 bases at V and 6 bases at J, with 14 bases in the middle. Written as DNA, the CDR3 is TGTGCCAGCAGCCCGGCCGGTTCGGGCAATGAGCAGTTCTTC. This translates into CASSPAGSGNEQFF. Complete variable domain (other parts from reference TRBV7-3 and TRBJ2-1): GAGVSQTPSNKVTEKGKYVELRCDPISGHTALYWYRQSLGQGPEFLIYFQGTGAADDSGLPNDRFFAVRPEGSVSTLKIQRTERGDSAVYLCASSPAGSGNEQFFGPGTRLTVL.

The V and J genes are TRBV6-5 and TRBJ2-5; D gene ambiguous. The J call is doubtful: the DNA matches TRBJ2-7 better. This CDR3 is built from 14 residues. Germline-derived CDR1 and CDR2 are MNHEY and SVGAGI. This chain's CDR3 is CASSYSVGTYEQYF. CDR3 DNA: TGTGCCAGCAGTTACTCGGTGGGAACCTACGAGCAGTACTTC.

The V call is TRBV14, the J call TRBJ2-1; 14 bases line up with TRBD2. Unmatched junction bases numbered 5, after V lost 4 bases and J lost 9 bases. The germline CDR1 and CDR2 sequences are SGHDN and FVKESK. The CDR3 is 15 amino acids. CDR3: CASSPGLAGVGEQFF. CDR3 sequence (DNA): TGTGCCAGCAGCCCGGGACTAGCGGGAGTGGGTGAGCAGTTCTTC.

V gene TRBV7-3 combines with J gene TRBJ1-1; D gene uncertain. CDR1 and CDR2 (germline): SGHTA, FQGTGA. Between the trimmed V and J ends, which lost 5 bases and 0 bases, there was a span of 7 bases. The CDR3 has 13 amino acids. DNA for the CDR3: TGTGCCAGCAGCCTCTCCCTGAACACTGAAGCTTTCTTT. Its translation is CASSLSLNTEAFF. Full variable domain (missing parts from reference TRBV7-3 and TRBJ1-1): GAGVSQTPSNKVTEKGKYVELRCDPISGHTALYWYRQSLGQGPEFLIYFQGTGAADDSGLPNDRFFAVRPEGSVSTLKIQRTERGDSAVYLCASSLSLNTEAFFGQGTRLTVV.

This clone occurred a few times. J is TRBJ2-3 and V is TRBV6-5; tentatively, D is TRBD1 (5 bases). CDR1 and CDR2 (germline): MNHEY, SVGAGI. The CDR3 covers 14 residues. The ends were cut back, 5 bases at V and 0 bases at J, with 9 bases in the middle. The chain's CDR3 is CASSPTGSTDTQYF. CDR3 in DNA: TGTGCCAGCAGTCCAACAGGAAGCACAGATACGCAGTATTTT.

V and J are TRBV7-9 and TRBJ1-1; no definite D call. V was pared by 1 base and J by 5 bases, with 11 bases between. This CDR3 has 14 amino acids. The germline gives CDR1 SEHNR, CDR2 FQNEAQ (reference sequence). CDR3 sequence: CASSLVGSLTEAFF. CDR3 nucleotides: TGTGCCAGCAGCTTAGTTGGCAGTTTGACTGAAGCTTTCTTT.

The chain carries TRBV27 and TRBJ2-3; TRBD2 matches at 7 bases. V trimming: 2 bases; J trimming: 2 bases; junction bases outside the gene matches: 16. Germline V gene sequence: CDR1 MNHEY, CDR2 SMNVEV (reference sequence). This CDR3 is 19 amino acids long. CDR3 sequence reads: CASSLVGIPTSYNTDTQYF. CDR3 DNA: TGTGCCAGCAGTTTAGTGGGAATACCGACTAGCTACAACACAGATACGCAGTATTTT.

The chain couples TRBV27 to TRBJ2-1; no clear D gene. This CDR3 comprises 13 residues. The V gene lost 8 bases and the J gene lost 0 bases, with 8 bases spanning the gap. CDR1 is MNHEY and CDR2 is SMNVEV in the germline V gene (reference sequence). The CDR3 region has the DNA TGTGCCAGCCGGCTAAGCTCCTACAATGAGCAGTTCTTC. It is translated as CASRLSSYNEQFF.

CDR3 nucleotides: TGTGCCAGCAGTTTAGAGGGGGCGCGCAATCAGCCCCAGCATTTT. Translated: CASSLEGARNQPQHF. The J gene is TRBJ1-5, the V gene TRBV27; TRBD1 aligns across 7 bases. V shed 2 bases and J 2 bases; nucleotides not matched to a gene: 3. CDR1 MNHEY and CDR2 SMNVEV come from the germline V gene (reference sequence). The CDR3 extends over 15 amino acids.

Turning to this clone: In the same sample, other DNA sequences code for this CDR3. The chain joins TRBV5-1 to TRBJ2-7, with 7 bases lining up with TRBD2. The trim removed 0 bases at V and 4 bases at J, leaving 4 bases unmatched. The CDR3 has 14 amino acids. In germline, CDR1 is SGHRS, CDR2 YFSETQ. The DNA of the CDR3 is TGCGCCAGCAGCTTGGGGGCCGGGGGGTACGAGCAGTACTTC. Protein product: CASSLGAGGYEQYF.

This chain joins TRBV27 and TRBJ2-7; TRBD2 matches at 9 bases. This CDR3 has 15 amino acids. The V and J ends lost 3 bases and 3 bases, in that order; junction bases with no gene match: 6. Germline V lookup: CDR1 MNHEY, CDR2 SMNVEV (reference sequence). The CDR3 reads CASSFGGRGNYEQYF. The CDR3, as DNA: TGTGCCAGCAGTTTTGGCGGGAGGGGTAACTACGAGCAGTACTTC.

The chain carries TRBV7-2 and TRBJ2-5, with 7 bases aligning to TRBD2. Germline lookup yields CDR1 SGHTA and CDR2 FQGNSA. Unmatched junction bases numbered 10, after V lost 4 bases and J lost 5 bases. CDR3 length: 15 residues. Here the CDR3 reads CASSSHLGGLETQYF. CDR3 bases: TGTGCCAGCAGCTCCCATTTGGGAGGGCTGGAGACCCAGTACTTC.

The chain combines TRBV7-2 with TRBJ2-7; 11 bases align to TRBD2. Unmatched junction bases numbered 2, after V lost 2 bases and J lost 5 bases. Germline-derived CDR1 and CDR2 are SGHTA and FQGNSA. The CDR3 consists of 14 residues. CDR3 in DNA: TGTGCCAGCAGCTTAACTAGCGGGAGAAACGAGCAGTACTTC. Residues: CASSLTSGRNEQYF.